Below, 17 T cell receptor beta chains from the same sample are listed, as sequenced in a study of blood T cell repertoires in COVID-19. TCRdb keeps only in-frame clones here, not all; method: immunoSEQ multiplex PCR. The profile shows approximately 350,000 clones, roughly four fifths of them singletons. Sample: PBMCs or T cells enriched from blood (not recorded which). The receptors were gathered from a woman aged 50 to 60 who had recovered from COVID-19.

The V and J genes are TRBV11-1 and TRBJ2-1; TRBD1 matches 7 bases. The germline V gene has CDR1 SGHAT and CDR2 FQDESV (reference sequence). This CDR3 region has 16 residues. The ends lost 5 bases at V and 7 bases at J; junction bases unmatched: 14. The CDR3 nucleotides are TGTGCCAGCAGCGACCCCGCGAAGGGGGCGAGGAATGAGCAGTTCTTC. Protein: CASSDPAKGARNEQFF.

The chain links TRBV6-5 to TRBJ2-2, with 9 bases that match TRBD1. Looked up from germline, CDR1 is MNHEY and CDR2 is SVGAGI. CDR3 size: 15 residues. V lost 6 bases and J lost 3; bases outside the gene matches: 5. Here the CDR3 DNA reads TGTGCCAGCAGGAGACAGGGGGTTGACACCGGGGAGCTGTTTTTT. Residues: CASRRQGVDTGELFF.

The V and J genes are TRBV11-2 and TRBJ1-1; D ambiguous. Germline loops: CDR1 SGHAT, CDR2 FQNNGV. Trimming pared 3 bases from V and 1 base from J, leaving 6 bases between. This CDR3 region has 13 residues. As DNA, the CDR3 is TGTGCCAGCAGCTTTACAGAGAACACTGAAGCTTTCTTT. It codes for CASSFTENTEAFF.

The rearrangement links TRBV10-3 to TRBJ1-2, with 7 positions matching TRBD1. J lost 4 bases, V lost 5 bases, and 4 bases had no gene match. The CDR3 loop spans 13 amino acids. CDR1 and CDR2 from the germline V gene are ENHRY and SYGVKD. This CDR3 is CAISTGEIYGYTF. The CDR3 DNA reads as TGTGCCATCAGTACAGGGGAGATCTATGGCTACACCTTC.

This clone was seen only once. V usage is TRBV4-1 and J usage is TRBJ1-2; TRBD1 matches 8 bases. J lost 1 base, V lost 3 bases, and 7 bases had no gene match. The germline CDR1 and CDR2 sequences are MGHRA and YSYEKL. The CDR3 contains 16 residues. This CDR3 reads CASSQPRTGNNYGYTF. The CDR3 nucleotides read TGCGCCAGCAGCCAGCCACGGACAGGGAATAACTATGGCTACACCTTC.

The genes are TRBV6-5 and TRBJ1-1; D unresolved. Germline values: CDR1 MNHEY, CDR2 SVGAGI. The CDR3 has 13 amino acids. V was cut by 6 bases and J by 3 bases, with 11 bases left in between. Here the CDR3 reads CASRSPRDTEAFF. The CDR3 DNA reads as TGTGCCAGCAGAAGCCCTAGAGACACTGAAGCTTTCTTT.

In nucleotides, the CDR3 is TGCGCCAGCAGCACCGGGACAGGGGGCGCCTACGAGCAGTACTTC. Its protein is CASSTGTGGAYEQYF. The chain combines TRBV5-1 with TRBJ2-7, with 12 bases that match TRBD1. The CDR3 runs to 15 residues. Germline assignment: CDR1 SGHRS and CDR2 YFSETQ. V was clipped by 4 bases and J by 2 bases; unmatched bases: 4.

This clone was counted between two and nine times. The chain couples TRBV5-1 to TRBJ1-5, with D perhaps matching TRBD1 (6 bases). Germline loops: CDR1 SGHRS, CDR2 YFSETQ. The V and J ends lost 2 bases and 4 bases respectively, with 7 bases between them. This CDR3 has 13 amino acids. This CDR3 reads CASSLQGNQPQHF. CDR3 DNA sequence: TGCGCCAGCAGCTTACAGGGAAATCAGCCCCAGCATTTT.

V usage is TRBV7-2 and J usage is TRBJ1-2; 10 bases agree with TRBD1. The ends lost 3 bases at V and 3 bases at J; junction bases unmatched: 1. The germline CDR1 and CDR2 sequences are SGHTA and FQGNSA. The CDR3 is made up of 14 amino acids. The CDR3 nucleotides are TGTGCCAGCAGCTTGACAGGGGGCGACTATGGCTACACCTTC. This codes for CASSLTGGDYGYTF.

This rearrangement joins TRBV3-1 (or the pseudogene TRBV3-2) to TRBJ1-4; 9 nucleotides agree with TRBD1. Trimming cost V 2 bases and J 0 bases; bases outside gene matches: 13. Germline V CDR1 and CDR2: LGHDT, YNNKEL (reference sequence). The CDR3 extends over 20 amino acids. For the CDR3, the DNA is TGTGCCAGCAGCCAAAACCCCCGGACAGGGGCCACCGCAACTAATGAAAAACTGTTTTTT. It specifies CASSQNPRTGATATNEKLFF.

The genes are TRBV19 and TRBJ2-1, with D tentatively TRBD2 (6 bases). Trimming took 7 bases from V and 8 from J, leaving 21 bases between them. Germline assignment: CDR1 LNHDA and CDR2 SQIVND (reference sequence). This CDR3 is built from 15 residues. CDR3 in amino acids: CASTIGSRGRHEQFF. In DNA, the CDR3 is TGTGCCAGTACCATCGGGAGCCGGGGCCGTCATGAGCAGTTCTTC.

The rearrangement joins TRBV25-1 to TRBJ2-1, with 12 bases that match TRBD2. The CDR3 runs 16 residues. Germline lookup yields CDR1 MGHDK and CDR2 SYGVNS. Losses at the gene ends were 6 bases for V and 8 bases for J; bases not matched to a gene: 11. The CDR3 DNA sequence: TGTGCCAGCAGCGATCCGGGACTAGCGGGTATCGATGAGCAGTTCTTC. Amino acids: CASSDPGLAGIDEQFF.

The chain links TRBV2 to TRBJ2-5, with 10 bases fitting TRBD2. The ends lost 1 base at V and 5 bases at J; junction bases unmatched: 13. Germline CDR1 is SNHLY and CDR2 is FYNNEI. The CDR3 loop spans 18 amino acids. DNA for the CDR3: TGTGCCAGCAGTGAAGGGTTACGAGCGGGGGGGCCCGGGGAGACCCAGTACTTC. The encoded protein is CASSEGLRAGGPGETQYF.

V and J are TRBV5-4 and TRBJ2-7; 10 bases match TRBD2. Unmatched junction bases numbered 4, after V lost 7 bases and J lost 0 bases. This CDR3 is 14 amino acids long. CDR1 is SGHNT and CDR2 is YYREEE in the germline V gene (reference sequence). The DNA of the CDR3 is TGTGCCAGCCATGCTAGCGGGAGCTCCTACGAGCAGTACTTC. Protein product: CASHASGSSYEQYF.

This clone was seen once. The chain links TRBV11-3 to TRBJ1-6, with 9 positions matching TRBD1. The CDR3 runs to 14 residues. Germline V gives CDR1 SGHNT, CDR2 YENEEA. V lost 8 bases, J lost 10 bases, and 9 bases stayed unmatched. The CDR3, as DNA: TGTGCCAGCGGGGTGACAGGGGGAGACTCACCCCTCCACTTT. It specifies CASGVTGGDSPLHF.

V gene TRBV4-3 combines with J gene TRBJ2-6; D ambiguous. Trimming removed 1 base at V and 3 bases at J, with 4 bases between. Germline V gene sequence: CDR1 LGHNA, CDR2 YSLEER. The CDR3 spans 14 residues. The CDR3 loop is CASSQAGGANVLTF. CDR3 in DNA: TGCGCCAGCAGCCAAGCGGGTGGGGCCAACGTCCTGACTTTC.

The chain combines TRBV30 with TRBJ1-6; D ambiguous. The CDR3 spans 13 residues. The germline gives CDR1 GTSNPN, CDR2 SVGIG (reference sequence). The V end was cut by 1 base, the J end by 9 bases, with 10 bases between. The CDR3 here is CAWSGVLSSPLHF. The CDR3 region has the DNA TGTGCCTGGAGTGGCGTATTGAGTTCACCCCTCCACTTT. The complete variable domain, with remaining parts taken from reference TRBV30 and TRBJ1-6, reads SQTIHQWPATLVQPVGSPLSLECTVEGTSNPNLYWYRQAAGRGLQLLFYSVGIGQISSEVPQNLSASRPQDRQFILSSKKLLLSDSGFYLCAWSGVLSSPLHFGNGTRLTVT.